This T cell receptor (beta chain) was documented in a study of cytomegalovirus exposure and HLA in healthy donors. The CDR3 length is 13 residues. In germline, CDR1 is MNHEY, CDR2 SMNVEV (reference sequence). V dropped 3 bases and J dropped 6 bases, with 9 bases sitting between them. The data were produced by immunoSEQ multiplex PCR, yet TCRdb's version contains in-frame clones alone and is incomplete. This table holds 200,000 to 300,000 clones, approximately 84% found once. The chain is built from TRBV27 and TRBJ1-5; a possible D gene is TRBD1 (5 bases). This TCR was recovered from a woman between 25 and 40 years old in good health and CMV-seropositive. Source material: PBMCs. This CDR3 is CASSFQGRQPQHF. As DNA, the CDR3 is TGTGCCAGCAGTTTTCAGGGCCGTCAGCCCCAGCATTTT.